The rows below give T cell receptor beta chains drawn from one sample of a study of beta chain features in type 1 diabetes. Sequenced by immunoSEQ multiplex PCR; TCRdb stores in-frame clones only, minus some. The table shows over 40,000 clones, with approximately 56% occurring only once. Specimen: Tregs from blood. The receptors here all came from a woman under 30 in good health. The CDR3 runs from the conserved cysteine through the conserved F or W. The D gene is left open where the match is weak.

CDR3 protein: CASSTPRTGGTEAFF
CDR3 length: 15
J gene: TRBJ1-1
V gene: TRBV6-5
D gene: TRBD1

CDR3 protein: CASSGGSRPDTQYF
CDR3 length: 14
J gene: TRBJ2-3
V gene: TRBV2
D gene: NA

CDR3 protein: CASSLDIAGVLSEQYF
CDR3 length: 16
J gene: TRBJ2-7
V gene: TRBV11-2
D gene: TRBD2

CDR3 protein: CASSPPAGGVAFF
CDR3 length: 13
J gene: TRBJ1-1
V gene: TRBV18
D gene: NA

CDR3 protein: CASSRQGATNEKLFF
CDR3 length: 15
J gene: TRBJ1-4
V gene: TRBV5-1
D gene: TRBD1

CDR3 protein: CASSFSPGEVGYTF
CDR3 length: 14
J gene: TRBJ1-2
V gene: TRBV28
D gene: NA

CDR3 protein: CASLQGFGYTF
CDR3 length: 11
J gene: TRBJ1-2
V gene: TRBV28
D gene: NA

CDR3 protein: CSMMRTSGDNEQFF
CDR3 length: 14
J gene: TRBJ2-1
V gene: TRBV29-1
D gene: TRBD2

CDR3 protein: CASSRREGSETQYF
CDR3 length: 14
J gene: TRBJ2-5
V gene: TRBV19
D gene: TRBD2

CDR3 protein: CASSRDRGGDTQYF
CDR3 length: 14
J gene: TRBJ2-3
V gene: TRBV7-9
D gene: TRBD1

CDR3 protein: CASSSDRRHEQYF
CDR3 length: 13
J gene: NA
V gene: TRBV5-1
D gene: TRBD1

CDR3 protein: CASSEMGQGLNQPQHF
CDR3 length: 16
J gene: TRBJ1-5
V gene: TRBV6-1
D gene: TRBD1

CDR3 protein: CAWTAGTSGRVEQYF
CDR3 length: 15
J gene: TRBJ2-7
V gene: TRBV30
D gene: TRBD2

CDR3 protein: CASSDKNTGELFF
CDR3 length: 13
J gene: TRBJ2-2
V gene: TRBV2
D gene: NA

CDR3 protein: CASSLDPTGEKLFF
CDR3 length: 14
J gene: TRBJ1-4
V gene: TRBV5-1
D gene: NA

CDR3 protein: CASSPPSDSTGELFF
CDR3 length: 15
J gene: TRBJ2-2
V gene: TRBV18
D gene: NA

CDR3 protein: CASSLAGGPSYEQYF
CDR3 length: 15
J gene: TRBJ2-7
V gene: TRBV2
D gene: TRBD2

CDR3 protein: CASSMTPTGQPQHF
CDR3 length: 14
J gene: TRBJ1-5
V gene: TRBV27
D gene: NA

CDR3 protein: CASSFRPTGGALRPGYTF
CDR3 length: 18
J gene: TRBJ1-2
V gene: TRBV27
D gene: TRBD1

CDR3 protein: CASSLDRREKKNEQYF
CDR3 length: 16
J gene: TRBJ2-7
V gene: TRBV7-9
D gene: TRBD2

CDR3 protein: CASSPGSTDTQYF
CDR3 length: 13
J gene: TRBJ2-3
V gene: TRBV5-1
D gene: NA

CDR3 protein: CASSQTGLAGEETQYF
CDR3 length: 16
J gene: TRBJ2-5
V gene: TRBV27
D gene: TRBD2

CDR3 protein: CASSHSGQPTGELFF
CDR3 length: 15
J gene: TRBJ2-2
V gene: TRBV5-1
D gene: TRBD1

CDR3 protein: CASSFLDTQYF
CDR3 length: 11
J gene: TRBJ2-3
V gene: TRBV5-8
D gene: NA

CDR3 protein: CASSLTGPYNSPLHF
CDR3 length: 15
J gene: TRBJ1-6
V gene: TRBV7-3
D gene: NA

CDR3 protein: CASSPGSTDTQYF
CDR3 length: 13
J gene: TRBJ2-3
V gene: TRBV7-2
D gene: NA

CDR3 protein: CAWSVTGAEDIQYF
CDR3 length: 14
J gene: TRBJ2-4
V gene: TRBV30
D gene: NA

CDR3 protein: CASTRAGGRVYEQYF
CDR3 length: 15
J gene: NA
V gene: TRBV7-2
D gene: TRBD2

CDR3 protein: CASSYSRLAVGNEQFF
CDR3 length: 16
J gene: TRBJ2-1
V gene: TRBV6-5
D gene: TRBD2